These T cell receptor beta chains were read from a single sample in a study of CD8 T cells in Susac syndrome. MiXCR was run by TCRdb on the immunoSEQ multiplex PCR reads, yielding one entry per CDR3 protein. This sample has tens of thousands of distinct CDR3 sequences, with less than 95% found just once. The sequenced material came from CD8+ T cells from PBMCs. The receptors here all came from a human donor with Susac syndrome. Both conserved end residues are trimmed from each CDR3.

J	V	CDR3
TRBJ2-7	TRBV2	ASRTNSYEQY
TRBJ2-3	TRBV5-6	ASSPQGNTQY
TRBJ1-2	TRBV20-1	SARAQTGNYGYT
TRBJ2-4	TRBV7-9	ASSSPIAKNIQY
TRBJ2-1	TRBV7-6	ASSLVVRGNEQF
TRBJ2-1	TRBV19	ASSLRWEGPYNEQF
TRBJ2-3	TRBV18	ASSPSMDTDTQY
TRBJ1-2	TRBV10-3	AINLGGYYGYT
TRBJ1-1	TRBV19	ASSVTHTEAF
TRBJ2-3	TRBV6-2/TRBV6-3	ASSSLATDTQY
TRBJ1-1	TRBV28	ASSSKDTPNTEAF
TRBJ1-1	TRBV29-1	SVETRGMDTEAF
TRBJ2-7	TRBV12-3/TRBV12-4	ASTAGGSSYEQY
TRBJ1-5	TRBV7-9	ASSPADRTYSNQPQH
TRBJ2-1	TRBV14	ASSSGQEQF